This TCR beta chain was sequenced for a study of CDR3 diversity in severe acne. Germline CDR1 SGHVS, CDR2 FNYEAQ. CDR3 size: 15 residues. V was clipped by 3 bases and J by 5 bases, with 16 bases between them. TCRdb re-analysed the PCR reads in MiXCR, keeping a single row per CDR3 protein. The sample includes tens of thousands of distinct CDR3 sequences, under 60% of them seen just once. The clonotype was recovered from a male donor in good health, without acne. The sample consisted of blood. V and J are TRBV7-6 and TRBJ2-5, with D possibly matching TRBD2 (6 bases). CDR3 sequence: CASSLEGLFGETQYF. Here the CDR3 DNA reads TGTGCCAGCAGCTTGGAGGGGCTATTTGGGGAGACCCAGTACTTC. The full variable domain, rest sourced from reference TRBV7-6 and TRBJ2-5, is GAGVSQSPRYKVTKRGQDVALRCDPISGHVSLYWYRQALGQGPEFLTYFNYEAQQDKSGLPNDRFSAERPEGSISTLTIQRTEQRDSAMYRCASSLEGLFGETQYFGPGTRLLVL.